Reported below is one T cell receptor (beta chain). Its antigen is undetermined. Deletions cut 1 base from V and 4 bases from J, with 13 bases between. The CDR3 contains 16 residues. CDR1 is SGHVS, CDR2 FNYEAQ, per germline. The data belong to a study of identical twins. With template switching, a universal primer site was added, and the cDNA carried unique molecular identifiers. TCRdb independently ran MiXCR on the 5' RACE reads; one entry per CDR3 protein. The data show a few hundred thousand distinct CDR3 sequences, 7% to 9.5% seen once. Findings and limits, study-wide: Twins shared out-of-frame alpha sequences with excess low generation probability. The analysis was cross-sectional rather than longitudinal within donors.

Every sampled donor was Caucasian and healthy. The rearrangement links TRBV7-6 to TRBJ2-2; D is tentatively TRBD1 or TRBD2 (5 bases each). This TCR was sampled from a woman aged 45 to 65 in good health. The sequenced sample consisted of naive T cells sorted from blood. The CDR3 bases are TGTGCCAGCAGCTTAGTAGGTGGGGGACCCACCGGGGAGCTGTTTTTT. It encodes CASSLVGGGPTGELFF.